The T cell receptor (beta chain) under discussion was sequenced for a study of T cells in narcolepsy. About the research overall: Patients with NT1 or NT2 and healthy control donors were enrolled. Findings and caveats of the study: Autoreactive clonotypes reportedly recurred in blood of same and different patients, not controls. Some memory CD4+ repertoires had no autoreactive clone sequences. Comparing one patient's CSF and blood CD4+ clonotypes highlighted HCRT- and TRIB2-specific autoreactive clonotypes.

In the case of this clone: No antigen is known for it.

Profiling relied on immunoSEQ multiplex PCR, and the TCRdb table lists in-frame clones only, not all of them. The sample has 25,000 to 35,000 clones, roughly 90% seen once. V lost 4 bases and J lost 6; bases outside the gene matches: 7. This CDR3 region has 14 residues. Germline CDR1 SGHRS, CDR2 YFSETQ. This chain uses TRBV5-1 with TRBJ2-7; 10 positions match TRBD1. Sequencing used CD45RA- memory CD4+ T cells from PBMCs. The source is a human donor with narcolepsy. The CDR3 loop reads CASSNAGTGVEQYF. CDR3 DNA: TGCGCCAGCAGCAACGCCGGGACAGGGGTCGAGCAGTACTTC. Together with reference TRBV5-1 and TRBJ2-7, the CDR3 gives the full variable domain: KAGVTQTPRYLIKTRGQQVTLSCSPISGHRSVSWYQQTPGQGLQFLFEYFSETQRNKGNFPGRFSGRQFSNSRSEMNVSTLELGDSALYLCASSNAGTGVEQYFGPGTRLTVT.